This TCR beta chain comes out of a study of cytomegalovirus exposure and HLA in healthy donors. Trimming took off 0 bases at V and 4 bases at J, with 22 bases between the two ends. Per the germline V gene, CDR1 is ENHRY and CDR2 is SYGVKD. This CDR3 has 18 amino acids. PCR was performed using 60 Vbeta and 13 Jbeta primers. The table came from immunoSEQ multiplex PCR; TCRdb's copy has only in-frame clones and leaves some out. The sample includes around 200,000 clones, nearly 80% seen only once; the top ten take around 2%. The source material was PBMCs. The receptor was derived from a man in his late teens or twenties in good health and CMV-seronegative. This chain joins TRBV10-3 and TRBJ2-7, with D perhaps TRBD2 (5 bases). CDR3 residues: CAISESRGLGLQTYEQYF. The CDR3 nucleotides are TGTGCCATCAGTGAGTCACGCGGGTTAGGCCTACAAACTTACGAGCAGTACTTC.